This note documents a single TCR beta chain sequence. The CDR3 spans 18 residues. After removal of 2 bases from V and 0 bases from J, the junction contained 11 bases not matched to a gene. Germline V gives CDR1 KGHSH, CDR2 LQKENI. This entry belongs to a study of blood T cell repertoires in COVID-19. Whole-study context: PBMCs, B-cell-depleted T cells, or T cells were the source of the cDNA or gDNA that made up the material.

How the authors handled the data: Reference gene primer amplification yielded estimated nucleated cell counts. Using immunoSEQ multiplex PCR, the repertoire was profiled, and TCRdb retains in-frame clones only, with some absent. Clone size and the V and J calls come from that table; the DNA yielded D and trimming. The sample shows about 380,000 clones, more than 70% of them seen only once. The sequencing input was PBMCs or T cells enriched from blood (not recorded which). V is TRBV18 and J is TRBJ1-2; 8 bases fit TRBD1. This TCR came from a man younger than 45 who had recovered from COVID-19. CDR3 amino acids: CASSPRGTGPRTNYGYTF. CDR3 nucleotide sequence: TGTGCCAGCTCACCAAGGGGGACAGGCCCTAGAACTAACTATGGCTACACCTTC.